This T cell receptor beta chain was captured in a study of cytomegalovirus exposure and HLA in healthy donors. Study results and limitations: Reported performance of the classifier showed diagnosis of cytomegalovirus status with high specificity and sensitivity.

There are 14 residues in the CDR3. Germline CDR1 is MNHEY and CDR2 is SMNVEV (reference sequence). V trimming: 5 bases; J trimming: 5 bases; junction bases outside the gene matches: 4. Points on this clone: Its antigen is still unknown.

Some clones are missing from TCRdb's copy, which holds only in-frame ones; the method was immunoSEQ multiplex PCR. The sample lists more than 120,000 clones; around 84% were seen once. The chain combines TRBV27 with TRBJ1-4; 8 bases match TRBD1. What was sequenced was PBMCs. This TCR was recovered from a man aged 18-30 years in good health and CMV-seropositive. The CDR3 bases are TGTGCCAGCAGTCTGGGACAGGAGAATGAAAAACTGTTTTTT. Its translation: CASSLGQENEKLFF.